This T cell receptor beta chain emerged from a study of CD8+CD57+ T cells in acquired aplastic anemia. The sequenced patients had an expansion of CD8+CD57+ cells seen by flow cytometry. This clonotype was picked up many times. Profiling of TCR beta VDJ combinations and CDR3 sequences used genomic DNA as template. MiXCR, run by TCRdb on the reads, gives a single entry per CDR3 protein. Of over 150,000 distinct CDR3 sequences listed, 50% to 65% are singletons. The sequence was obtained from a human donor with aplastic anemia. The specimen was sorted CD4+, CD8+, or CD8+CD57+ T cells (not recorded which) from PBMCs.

The CDR3 DNA reads TGTGCCAGTAGTATAGTGGGGCATCACTCCTACGAGCAGTACTTC. Its translation is CASSIVGHHSYEQYF. The genes are TRBV19 and TRBJ2-7; TRBD1 might be the D (5 bases). CDR3 length: 15 residues. Deletions cut 1 base from V and 0 bases from J, with 10 bases between. Germline V gene data show CDR1 as LNHDA and CDR2 as SQIVND (reference sequence).